This T cell receptor beta chain was documented in a study of blood T cell repertoires in COVID-19. Study summary: COVID-19 samples collected from the United States, Italy and Spain covered acute and convalescent phases.

Allocation to cohorts depended on clinical history reported by the participants. Recovery among Cohort 3 donors was established by two negative PCRs, clearance, or symptom resolution. There are 14 residues in the CDR3. The V gene's germline CDR1 is LNHDA and CDR2 SQIVND (reference sequence). V was clipped by 5 bases and J by 4 bases, with 15 bases between them. Original handling: Scientists estimated how many nucleated cells there were by amplifying reference gene primers. TCRdb keeps only in-frame clones here, not all; method: immunoSEQ multiplex PCR. That table supplies the V and J calls and clone size; D and trimming were determined from the DNA. The top ten clones hold about 5% of a sample with some 330,000 clones, over 80% of them seen once.

The rearrangement uses TRBV19 and TRBJ2-7; TRBD1 might be the D (5 bases). This clonotype was obtained from a woman between 45 and 65 years old who had recovered from COVID-19. Specimen: PBMCs or T cells enriched from blood (not recorded which). The CDR3 is CASSHSVGAYEQYF. DNA for the CDR3: TGTGCCAGTAGTCATTCTGTTGGGGCTTACGAGCAGTACTTC.